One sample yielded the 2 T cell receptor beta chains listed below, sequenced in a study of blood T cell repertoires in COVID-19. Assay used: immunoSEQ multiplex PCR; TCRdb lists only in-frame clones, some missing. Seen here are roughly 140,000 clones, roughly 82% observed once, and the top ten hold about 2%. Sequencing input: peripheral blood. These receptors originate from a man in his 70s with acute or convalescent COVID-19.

For the CDR3, the DNA is TGTGCCAGCAGGCGAGGGGGCAGTGAGCAGTTCTTC. Amino acids: CASRRGGSEQFF. V usage is TRBV6-5 and J usage is TRBJ2-1, with 7 positions matching TRBD1. CDR1 MNHEY and CDR2 SVGAGI come from the germline V gene. The J segment lost 9 bases and the V segment lost 6 bases, leaving 5 bases of the junction unmatched. CDR3 size: 12 residues.

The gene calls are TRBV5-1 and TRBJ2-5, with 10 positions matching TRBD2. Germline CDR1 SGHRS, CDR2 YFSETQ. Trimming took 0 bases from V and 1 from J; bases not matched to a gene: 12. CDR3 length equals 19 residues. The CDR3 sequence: CASSLAGVPGLAFQETQYF. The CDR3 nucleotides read TGCGCCAGCAGCTTGGCGGGAGTCCCGGGACTAGCGTTCCAAGAGACCCAGTACTTC. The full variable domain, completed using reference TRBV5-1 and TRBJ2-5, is KAGVTQTPRYLIKTRGQQVTLSCSPISGHRSVSWYQQTPGQGLQFLFEYFSETQRNKGNFPGRFSGRQFSNSRSEMNVSTLELGDSALYLCASSLAGVPGLAFQETQYFGPGTRLLVL.